Presented here are 7 T cell receptor beta chains from one specimen sequenced in a study of blood T cell repertoires in COVID-19. TCRdb's copy holds only in-frame clones and misses some; the assay was immunoSEQ multiplex PCR. The sample yields 200,000 to 300,000 clones, nearly 85% seen once. Specimen: peripheral blood. The receptors shown here come from a human donor in a cohort sampled during active COVID-19.

The J gene is TRBJ1-4, the V gene TRBV5-1, with TRBD1 identical over 7 bases. The germline CDR1 and CDR2 sequences are SGHRS and YFSETQ. The CDR3 covers 15 residues. The V segment lost 2 bases and the J segment 8 bases; nucleotides outside the gene matches: 9. CDR3 in amino acids: CASSFRRGRNEKLFF. CDR3 nucleotide sequence: TGCGCCAGCAGCTTTAGAAGGGGGCGCAACGAAAAACTGTTTTTT.

V and J are TRBV28 and TRBJ1-6, with TRBD1 identical over 8 bases. The V gene's germline CDR1 is MDHEN and CDR2 SYDVKM. The CDR3 is made up of 18 amino acids. Trimming at V came to 4 bases and at J to 8 bases, leaving 16 bases not matched to a gene. The CDR3 reads CASSSNFRTGTTHSPLHF. The CDR3 DNA is TGTGCCAGCAGTTCGAACTTCCGGACAGGGACTACCCATTCACCCCTCCACTTT.

J is TRBJ1-5 and V is TRBV19, with a possible D match to TRBD1 (6 bases). Trimming took 6 bases from V and 0 from J, leaving 12 bases between them. Germline CDR1 and CDR2: LNHDA and SQIVND (reference sequence). The CDR3 has 15 amino acids. The CDR3 DNA reads as TGTGCCAGTAGGAACAGGGACCTTAGCAATCAGCCCCAGCATTTT. This codes for CASRNRDLSNQPQHF.

The rearrangement links TRBV7-8 to TRBJ2-7; no firm D call. This CDR3 spans 14 amino acids. V dropped 3 bases and J dropped 5 bases, with 14 bases sitting between them. Germline CDR1 SGHVS, CDR2 FQNEAQ. The CDR3 loop is CASSFPSAHHEQYF. The CDR3 region has the DNA TGTGCCAGCAGCTTTCCCAGTGCCCACCACGAGCAGTACTTC.

The genes are TRBV16 and TRBJ2-7; 8 bases match TRBD1. Germline assignment: CDR1 KGHSY and CDR2 FQNENV. CDR3 length equals 13 residues. The J segment lost 7 bases and the V segment lost 5 bases, leaving 7 bases of the junction unmatched. The CDR3 region is CASSYGQGREQYF. In DNA, the CDR3 is TGTGCCAGCAGCTACGGACAGGGAAGGGAGCAGTACTTC.

J is TRBJ1-5 and V is TRBV5-4; the D is unclear. This CDR3 is 13 amino acids long. V lost 4 bases and J 9 bases, leaving 14 bases between the germline ends. Germline V CDR1 and CDR2: SGHNT, YYREEE (reference sequence). CDR3 in amino acids: CASSHDREGPQHF. CDR3 bases: TGTGCCAGCAGCCACGACCGGGAGGGGCCCCAGCATTTT.

This chain links TRBV25-1 with TRBJ2-1; TRBD2 agrees at 9 bases. CDR3 size: 15 residues. The junction had 7 bases not matched to a gene; V was cut back by 3 bases and J by 7 bases. CDR1 is MGHDK, CDR2 SYGVNS, per germline. The CDR3 DNA sequence: TGTGCCAGCAGTGAGTTAGCGGGAGAGGGGAATGAGCAGTTCTTC. This sequence encodes CASSELAGEGNEQFF.